This TCR beta chain was sequenced in a study of T cells in Graves' hyperthyroidism and ophthalmopathy. At the level of the study: Pretreatment peripheral blood was obtained at initial diagnosis.

Researchers amplified the TCR beta CDR3 regions from RNA transcripts. The primer set for the first-round RT-PCR of the TCR CDR3 was HTBI. TCRdb processed the multiplex PCR reads anew with MiXCR; each CDR3 protein has one entry. The sample lists around 520,000 distinct CDR3 sequences, approximately 25% occurring once. In this sample, this clonotype turned up a few times. The CDR3 covers 15 residues. V was cut by 0 bases and J by 5 bases, with 13 bases left in between. Germline assignment: CDR1 MGHRA and CDR2 YSYEKL. The sequenced material came from blood. The receptor's source is a young woman with Graves' ophthalmopathy. V usage is TRBV4-1 and J usage is TRBJ1-1; D is unresolved. CDR3 coding DNA: TGCGCCAGCAGCCAAGATCGTCAGGTGGTGACTGAAGCTTTCTTT. This encodes CASSQDRQVVTEAFF.